This T cell receptor beta chain emerged from a study of Ad26.COV2.S vaccination and SARS-CoV-2 variants. Stated treatment: roughly 20 received Ad26.COV2.S at low or high dose, single or two shots; about five received placebo; per-sample allocation not given. At day 63 after the first vaccine or placebo injection, samples were drawn. Method: immunoSEQ multiplex PCR; TCRdb's copy keeps in-frame clones and lacks some. This table holds about 350,000 clones, 80% to 90% found once. The CDR3 totals 14 residues. The V gene's germline CDR1 is MNHEY and CDR2 SVGEGT. V gave up 0 bases and J gave up 1 base, with 7 bases separating them.

The genes are TRBV6-2 or TRBV6-3 and TRBJ2-7; D not certain. The sequencing used peripheral blood, collected in a trial of Ad26.COV2.S vaccine versus placebo. The receptor was isolated from a person aged 18-65 years who received the Ad26.COV2.S COVID-19 vaccine or a placebo. The CDR3 is CASSYSDFSYEQYF. The CDR3 region has the DNA TGTGCCAGCAGTTACTCAGACTTTTCCTACGAGCAGTACTTC.